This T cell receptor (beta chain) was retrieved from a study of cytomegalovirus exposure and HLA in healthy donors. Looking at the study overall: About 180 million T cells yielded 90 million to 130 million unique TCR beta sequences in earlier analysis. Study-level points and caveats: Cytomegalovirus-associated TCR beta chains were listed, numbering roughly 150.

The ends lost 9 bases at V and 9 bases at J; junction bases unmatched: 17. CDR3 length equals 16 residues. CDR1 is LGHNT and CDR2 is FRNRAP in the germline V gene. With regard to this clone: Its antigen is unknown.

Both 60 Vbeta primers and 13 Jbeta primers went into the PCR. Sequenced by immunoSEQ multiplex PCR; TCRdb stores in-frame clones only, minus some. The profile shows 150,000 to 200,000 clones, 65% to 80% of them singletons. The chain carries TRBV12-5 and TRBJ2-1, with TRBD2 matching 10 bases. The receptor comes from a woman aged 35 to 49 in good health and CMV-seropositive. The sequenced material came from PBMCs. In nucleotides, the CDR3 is TGTGCTAGCCACCGAGACGGAGCGGGGGGGCCGGTTGAGCAGTTCTTC. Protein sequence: CASHRDGAGGPVEQFF.